A single T cell receptor beta chain is shown here with its context. The data stem from a study of control samples from healthy donors and cancer patients. Produced via immunoSEQ multiplex PCR; TCRdb's table is partial and in-frame only. Of some 120,000 clones in the sample, about 87% were seen once. V gave up 2 bases and J gave up 2 bases, with 7 bases separating them. The CDR3 is made up of 14 amino acids. In germline, CDR1 is SGHTA, CDR2 FQGNSA. The sequence was obtained from a man between 60 and 75 years old in good health. This chain links TRBV7-2 with TRBJ1-3; no reliable D call. The specimen sequenced was blood. The DNA for the CDR3 is TGTGCCAGCAGCTTAAAGTCGACTGGAAACACCATATATTTT. Its protein is CASSLKSTGNTIYF. The full variable domain, with the rest looked up from reference TRBV7-2 and TRBJ1-3, is GAGVSQSPSNKVTEKGKDVELRCDPISGHTALYWYRQSLGQGLEFLIYFQGNSAPDKSGLPSDRFSAERTGGSVSTLTIQRTQQEDSAVYLCASSLKSTGNTIYFGEGSWLTVV.